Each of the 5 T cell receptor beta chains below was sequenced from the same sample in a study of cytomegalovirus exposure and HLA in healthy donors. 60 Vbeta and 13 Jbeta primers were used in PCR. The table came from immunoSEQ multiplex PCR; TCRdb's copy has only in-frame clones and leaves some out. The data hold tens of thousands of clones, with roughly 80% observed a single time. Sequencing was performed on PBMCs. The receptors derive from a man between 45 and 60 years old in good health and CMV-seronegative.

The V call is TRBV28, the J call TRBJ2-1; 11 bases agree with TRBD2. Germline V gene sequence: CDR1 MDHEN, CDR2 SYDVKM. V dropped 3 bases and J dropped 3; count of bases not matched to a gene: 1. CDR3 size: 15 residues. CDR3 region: CASSFLAGGYNEQFF. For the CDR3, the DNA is TGTGCCAGCAGTTTTCTAGCGGGGGGCTACAATGAGCAGTTCTTC.

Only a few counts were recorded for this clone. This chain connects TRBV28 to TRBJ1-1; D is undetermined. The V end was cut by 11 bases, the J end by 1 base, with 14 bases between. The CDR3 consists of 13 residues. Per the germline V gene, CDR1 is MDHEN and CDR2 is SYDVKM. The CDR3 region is CAALPPGNTEAFF. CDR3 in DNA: TGTGCCGCTCTACCCCCGGGGAACACTGAAGCTTTCTTT.

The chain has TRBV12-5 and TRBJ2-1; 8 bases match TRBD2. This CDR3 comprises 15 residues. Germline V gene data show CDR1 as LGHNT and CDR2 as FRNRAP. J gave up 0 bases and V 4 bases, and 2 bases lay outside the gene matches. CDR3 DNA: TGTGCTAGTGGTTCGCTAGCGGGCTCCTACAATGAGCAGTTCTTC. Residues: CASGSLAGSYNEQFF. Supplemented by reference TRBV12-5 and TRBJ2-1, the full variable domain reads DARVTQTPRHKVTEMGQEVTMRCQPILGHNTVFWYRQTMMQGLELLAYFRNRAPLDDSGMPKDRFSAEMPDATLATLKIQPSEPRDSAVYFCASGSLAGSYNEQFFGPGTRLTVL.

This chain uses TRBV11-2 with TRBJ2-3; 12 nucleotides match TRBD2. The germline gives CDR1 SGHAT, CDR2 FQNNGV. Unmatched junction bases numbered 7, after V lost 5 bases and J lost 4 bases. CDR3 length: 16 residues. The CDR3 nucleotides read TGTGCCAGCAGCCGGGGTCTAGCGGGAGGGCCAGATACGCAGTATTTT. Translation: CASSRGLAGGPDTQYF.

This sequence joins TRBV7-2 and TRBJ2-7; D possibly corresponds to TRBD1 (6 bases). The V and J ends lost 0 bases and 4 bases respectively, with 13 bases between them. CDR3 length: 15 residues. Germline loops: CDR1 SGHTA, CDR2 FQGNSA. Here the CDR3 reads CASSLAPGQLYEQYF. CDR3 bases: TGTGCCAGCAGCTTAGCGCCAGGACAGCTTTACGAGCAGTACTTC.